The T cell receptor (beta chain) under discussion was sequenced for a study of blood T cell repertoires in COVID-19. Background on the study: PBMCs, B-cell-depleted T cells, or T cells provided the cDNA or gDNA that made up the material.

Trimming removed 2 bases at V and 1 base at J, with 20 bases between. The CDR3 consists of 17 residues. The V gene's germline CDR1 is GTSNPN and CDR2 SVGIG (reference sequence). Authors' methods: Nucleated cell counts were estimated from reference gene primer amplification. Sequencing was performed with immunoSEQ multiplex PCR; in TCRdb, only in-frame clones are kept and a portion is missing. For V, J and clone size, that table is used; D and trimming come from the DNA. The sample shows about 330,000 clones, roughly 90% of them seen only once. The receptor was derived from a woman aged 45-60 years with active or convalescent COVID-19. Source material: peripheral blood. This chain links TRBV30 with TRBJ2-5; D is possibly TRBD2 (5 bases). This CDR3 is CAWSRERTAGSQETQYF. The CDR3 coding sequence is TGTGCCTGGAGTCGAGAGCGAACCGCGGGCTCCCAAGAGACCCAGTACTTC.